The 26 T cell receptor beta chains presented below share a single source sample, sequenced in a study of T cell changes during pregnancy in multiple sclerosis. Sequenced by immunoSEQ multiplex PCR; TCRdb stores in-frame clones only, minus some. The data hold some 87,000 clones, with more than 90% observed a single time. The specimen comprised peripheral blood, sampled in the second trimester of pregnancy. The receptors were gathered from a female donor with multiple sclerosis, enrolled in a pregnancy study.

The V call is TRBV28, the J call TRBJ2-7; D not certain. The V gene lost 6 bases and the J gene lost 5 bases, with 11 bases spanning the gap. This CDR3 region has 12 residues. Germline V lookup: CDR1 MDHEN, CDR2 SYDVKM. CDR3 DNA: TGTGCCAGCAGGGGCACCGCTAACGAGCAGTACTTC. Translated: CASRGTANEQYF.

In DNA, the CDR3 is TGCGCCAGCAGCTTAGATGGCGGGGGGCAGCCCCAGCATTTT. Translated: CASSLDGGGQPQHF. This chain uses TRBV5-1 with TRBJ1-5; possibly TRBD1 for D (5 bases). The CDR3 is 14 residues long. Trimming took 2 bases from V and 7 from J, leaving 13 bases between them. The V gene's germline CDR1 is SGHRS and CDR2 YFSETQ.

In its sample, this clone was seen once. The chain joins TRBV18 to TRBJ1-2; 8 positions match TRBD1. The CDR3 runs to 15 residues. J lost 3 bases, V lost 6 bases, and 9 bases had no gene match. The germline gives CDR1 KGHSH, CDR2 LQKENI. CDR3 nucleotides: TGTGCCAGCTCCCATACTACGACAGGGGACTATGGCTACACCTTC. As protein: CASSHTTTGDYGYTF.

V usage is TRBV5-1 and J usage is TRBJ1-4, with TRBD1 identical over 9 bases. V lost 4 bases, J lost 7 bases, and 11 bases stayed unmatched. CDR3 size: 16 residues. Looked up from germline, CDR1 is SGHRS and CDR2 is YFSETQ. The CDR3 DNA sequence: TGCGCCAGCAGCGTAAATCCCGGGACAGGGAGTGAAAAACTGTTTTTT. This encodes CASSVNPGTGSEKLFF.

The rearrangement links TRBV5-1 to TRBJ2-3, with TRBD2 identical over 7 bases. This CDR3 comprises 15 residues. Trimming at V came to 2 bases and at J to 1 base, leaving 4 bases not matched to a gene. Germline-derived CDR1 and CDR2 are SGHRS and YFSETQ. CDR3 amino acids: CASSFGLGGTDTQYF. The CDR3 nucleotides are TGCGCCAGCAGCTTCGGACTAGGGGGCACAGATACGCAGTATTTT.

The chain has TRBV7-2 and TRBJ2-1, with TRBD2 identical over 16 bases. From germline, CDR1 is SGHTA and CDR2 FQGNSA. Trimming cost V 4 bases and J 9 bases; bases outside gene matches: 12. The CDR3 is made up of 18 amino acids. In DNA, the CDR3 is TGTGCCAGCAGCTCGATGGGGACTAGCGGGAGGGCGTTTAGTGAGCAGTTCTTC. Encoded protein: CASSSMGTSGRAFSEQFF. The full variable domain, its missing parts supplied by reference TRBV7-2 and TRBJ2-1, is GAGVSQSPSNKVTEKGKDVELRCDPISGHTALYWYRQSLGQGLEFLIYFQGNSAPDKSGLPSDRFSAERTGGSVSTLTIQRTQQEDSAVYLCASSSMGTSGRAFSEQFFGPGTRLTVL.

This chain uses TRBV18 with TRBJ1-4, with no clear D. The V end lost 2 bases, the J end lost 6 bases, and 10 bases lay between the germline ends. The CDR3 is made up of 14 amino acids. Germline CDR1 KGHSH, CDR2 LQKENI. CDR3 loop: CASSPGEVDEKLFF. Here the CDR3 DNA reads TGTGCCAGCTCACCAGGAGAGGTCGATGAAAAACTGTTTTTT.

CDR3 residues: CASSEWLQGTGNTIYF. The CDR3 bases are TGTGCCAGCAGTGAATGGTTGCAGGGTACGGGAAACACCATATATTTT. The V call is TRBV6-1, the J call TRBJ1-3, with a weak D call TRBD1 (5 bases). Germline assignment: CDR1 MNHNS and CDR2 SASEGT. Trimming cost V 2 bases and J 4 bases, with 15 bases left between them. The CDR3 loop spans 16 amino acids.

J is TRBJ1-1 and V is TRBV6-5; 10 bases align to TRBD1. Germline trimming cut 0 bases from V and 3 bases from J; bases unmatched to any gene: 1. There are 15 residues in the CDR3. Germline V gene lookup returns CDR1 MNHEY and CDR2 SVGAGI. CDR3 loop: CASSYSGQGDTEAFF. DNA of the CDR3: TGTGCCAGCAGTTACTCCGGACAGGGGGACACTGAAGCTTTCTTT.

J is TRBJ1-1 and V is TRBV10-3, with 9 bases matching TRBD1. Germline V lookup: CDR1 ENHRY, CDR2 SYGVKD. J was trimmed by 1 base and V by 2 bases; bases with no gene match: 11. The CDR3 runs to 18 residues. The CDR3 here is CAISELLTGGRWNTEAFF. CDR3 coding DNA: TGTGCCATCAGTGAGCTCTTGACAGGGGGTAGGTGGAACACTGAAGCTTTCTTT.

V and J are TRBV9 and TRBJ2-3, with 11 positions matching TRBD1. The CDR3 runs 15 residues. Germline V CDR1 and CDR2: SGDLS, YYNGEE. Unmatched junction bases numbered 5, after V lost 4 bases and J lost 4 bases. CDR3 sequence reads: CASSTRTGGADTQYF. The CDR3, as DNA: TGTGCCAGCAGCACCCGGACAGGGGGCGCAGATACGCAGTATTTT. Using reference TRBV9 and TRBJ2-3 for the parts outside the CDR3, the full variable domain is DSGVTQTPKHLITATGQRVTLRCSPRSGDLSVYWYQQSLDQGLQFLIQYYNGEERAKGNILERFSAQQFPDLHSELNLSSLELGDSALYFCASSTRTGGADTQYFGPGTRLTVL.

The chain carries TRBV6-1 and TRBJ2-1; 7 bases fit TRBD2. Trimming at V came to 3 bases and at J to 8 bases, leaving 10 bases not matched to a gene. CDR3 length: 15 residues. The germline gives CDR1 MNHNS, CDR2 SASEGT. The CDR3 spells CASSERRERRDEQFF. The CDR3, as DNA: TGTGCCAGCAGTGAGAGGCGGGAGAGAAGGGATGAGCAGTTCTTC.

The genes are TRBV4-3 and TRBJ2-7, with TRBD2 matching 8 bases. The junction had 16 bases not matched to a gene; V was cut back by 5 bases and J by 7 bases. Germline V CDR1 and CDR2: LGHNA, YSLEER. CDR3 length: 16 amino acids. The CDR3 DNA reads TGCGCCAGCAGCTCCGTTTTGCCGGGAGGGGCCTCTGAGCAGTACTTC. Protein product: CASSSVLPGGASEQYF.

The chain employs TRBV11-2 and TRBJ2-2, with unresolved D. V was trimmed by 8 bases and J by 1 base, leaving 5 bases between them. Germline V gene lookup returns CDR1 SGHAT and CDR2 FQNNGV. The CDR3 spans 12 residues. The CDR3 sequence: CASSGNTGELFF. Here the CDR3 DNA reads TGTGCCAGCTCGGGGAACACCGGGGAGCTGTTTTTT. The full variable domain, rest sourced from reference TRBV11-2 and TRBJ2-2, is EAGVAQSPRYKIIEKRQSVAFWCNPISGHATLYWYQQILGQGPKLLIQFQNNGVVDDSQLPKDRFSAERLKGVDSTLKIQPAKLEDSAVYLCASSGNTGELFFGEGSRLTVL.

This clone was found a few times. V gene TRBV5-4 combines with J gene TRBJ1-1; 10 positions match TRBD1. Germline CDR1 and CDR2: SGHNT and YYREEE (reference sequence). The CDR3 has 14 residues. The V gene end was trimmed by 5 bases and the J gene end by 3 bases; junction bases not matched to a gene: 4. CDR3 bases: TGTGCCAGCAGGAGGGACAGGGGCCACACTGAAGCTTTCTTT. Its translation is CASRRDRGHTEAFF.

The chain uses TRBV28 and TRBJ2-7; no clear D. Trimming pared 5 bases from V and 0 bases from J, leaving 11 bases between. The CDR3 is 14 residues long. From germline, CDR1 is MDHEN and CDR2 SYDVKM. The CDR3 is CASSPSQSSYEQYF. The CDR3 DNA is TGTGCCAGCAGTCCATCACAGAGCTCCTACGAGCAGTACTTC.

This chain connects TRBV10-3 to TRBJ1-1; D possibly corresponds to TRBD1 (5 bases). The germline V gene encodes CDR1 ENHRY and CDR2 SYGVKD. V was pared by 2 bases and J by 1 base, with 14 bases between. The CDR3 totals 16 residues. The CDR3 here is CAISEGQGGGNTEAFF. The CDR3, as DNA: TGTGCCATCAGTGAGGGGCAGGGAGGAGGGAACACTGAAGCTTTCTTT.

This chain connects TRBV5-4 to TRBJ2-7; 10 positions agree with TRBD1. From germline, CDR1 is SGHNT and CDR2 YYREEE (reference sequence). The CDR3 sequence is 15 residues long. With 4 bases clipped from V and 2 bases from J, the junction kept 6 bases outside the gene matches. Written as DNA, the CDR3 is TGTGCCAGCAGCAGGACAGGGACAGGGGCCTACGAGCAGTACTTC. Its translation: CASSRTGTGAYEQYF.

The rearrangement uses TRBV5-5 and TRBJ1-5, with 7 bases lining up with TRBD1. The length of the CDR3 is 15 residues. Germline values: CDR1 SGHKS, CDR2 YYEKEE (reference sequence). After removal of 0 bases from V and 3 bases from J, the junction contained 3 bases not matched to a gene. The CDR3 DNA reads TGTGCCAGCAGCTTGGGGACAGGCCTCAATCAGCCCCAGCATTTT. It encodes CASSLGTGLNQPQHF. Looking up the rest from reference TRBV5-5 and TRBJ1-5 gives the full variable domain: DAGVTQSPTHLIKTRGQQVTLRCSPISGHKSVSWYQQVLGQGPQFIFQYYEKEERGRGNFPDRFSARQFPNYSSELNVNALLLGDSALYLCASSLGTGLNQPQHFGDGTRLSIL.

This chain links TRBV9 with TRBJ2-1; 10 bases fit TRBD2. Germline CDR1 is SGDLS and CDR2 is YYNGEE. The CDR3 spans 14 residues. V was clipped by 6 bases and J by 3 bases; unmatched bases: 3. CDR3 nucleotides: TGTGCCAGCAAACAGCGGGAGGGCTACAATGAGCAGTTCTTC. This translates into CASKQREGYNEQFF.

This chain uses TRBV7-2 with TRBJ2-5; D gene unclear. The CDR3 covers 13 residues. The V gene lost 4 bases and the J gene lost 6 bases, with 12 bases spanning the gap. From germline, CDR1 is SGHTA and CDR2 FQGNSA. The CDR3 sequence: CASSSQRSKTQYF. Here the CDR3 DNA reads TGTGCCAGCAGCTCCCAGAGGTCAAAGACCCAGTACTTC.

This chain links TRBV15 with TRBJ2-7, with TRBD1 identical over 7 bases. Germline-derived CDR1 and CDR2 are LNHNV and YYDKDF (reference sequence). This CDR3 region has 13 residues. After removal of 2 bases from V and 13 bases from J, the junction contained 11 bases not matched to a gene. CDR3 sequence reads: CATSRSQGWDSYF. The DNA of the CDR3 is TGTGCCACCAGCAGATCCCAGGGGTGGGACAGCTACTTC.

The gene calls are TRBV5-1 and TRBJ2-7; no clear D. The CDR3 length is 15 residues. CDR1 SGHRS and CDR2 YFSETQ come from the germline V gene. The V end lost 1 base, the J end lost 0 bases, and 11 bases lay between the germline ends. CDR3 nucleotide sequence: TGCGCCAGCAGCTTGTTAGGAACAGCCTCCTACGAGCAGTACTTC. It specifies CASSLLGTASYEQYF.

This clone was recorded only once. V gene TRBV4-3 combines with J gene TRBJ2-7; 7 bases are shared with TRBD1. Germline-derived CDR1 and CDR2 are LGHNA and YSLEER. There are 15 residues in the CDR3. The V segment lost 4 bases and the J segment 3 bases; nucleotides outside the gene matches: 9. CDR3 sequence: CASSPEGGGYYEQYF. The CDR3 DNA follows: TGCGCCAGCAGCCCTGAAGGGGGCGGATACTACGAGCAGTACTTC.

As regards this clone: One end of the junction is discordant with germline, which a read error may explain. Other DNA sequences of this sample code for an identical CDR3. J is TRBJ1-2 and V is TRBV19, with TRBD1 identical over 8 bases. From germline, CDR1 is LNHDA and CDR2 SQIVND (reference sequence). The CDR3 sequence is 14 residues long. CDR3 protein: CASSATTGAYGYTF. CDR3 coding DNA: TGTGCCAGTAGTGCAACGACAGGGGCGTATGGCTATACCTTC.

The CDR3 DNA reads as TGCGCCAGCAGACAAGGGACAGGGGATTTCTCCGAGCAGTACTTC. Its protein product is CASRQGTGDFSEQYF. This sequence joins TRBV5-1 and TRBJ2-7, with TRBD1 matching 10 bases. J was trimmed by 6 bases and V by 5 bases; bases with no gene match: 11. The CDR3 loop spans 15 amino acids. Germline CDR1 is SGHRS and CDR2 is YFSETQ.